This is a list of T cell receptor beta chains from one sample in a study of CD8 T cells in ankylosing spondylitis. TCRdb itself ran the 5' RACE reads through MiXCR, one entry per CDR3 protein. The sample includes over 400,000 distinct CDR3 sequences, roughly 27% of them seen just once. Sequencing input: blood, either unsorted or a sorted T cell fraction (not recorded which). The origin of the receptors is a male donor with ankylosing spondylitis. CDR3s leave out the opening cysteine and the closing phenylalanine or tryptophan.

TRBV7-9	ASSETGLYGYT
TRBV30	AWSEAGVREQF
TRBV11-2	ASSLDQGQY
TRBV19	ASSPPRGLAGELF
TRBV20-1	SARRDRLTQY
TRBV27	ASSLGGQGNGELF
TRBV6-1	ASSESRETPLH
TRBV5-1	ASSLADGRDNEQF
TRBV7-9	ASSPLPGQGNYGYT
TRBV11-2	ASSSGDRVYGYT
TRBV6-1	ASRGTGTDGYT
TRBV2	ASSQDSADTQY
TRBV2	ASRGLLTYEQY
TRBV7-8	ASSSFPGQGNSPLH
TRBV6-1	ASSPRSGVRTQY
TRBV3-1	ASSQTQGSQPQH
TRBV7-2	ASGPNREPQH
TRBV20-1	SAQDRRILNEQF
TRBV7-2	ASSLPESGTQY
TRBV6-2/TRBV6-3	ASTPGQYYGYT
TRBV29-1	SATWAEAF
TRBV7-9	ASSWSNEQF
TRBV18	ASSPRRDDEKLF
TRBV5-6	ASSLYSGQPLLGQF
TRBV20-1	SAGRSGYTDTQY
TRBV20-1	SARDRVAGDTQY
TRBV18	ASSPQTLIDYEQY
TRBV25-1	ASSEYELQETQY
TRBV4-2	ASSQVRQDWDPYEQY
TRBV29-1	SVEKGRSDYT
TRBV3-1	ASSQGALAGGWNEQF
TRBV5-1	ASSLGQPPTEAF
TRBV6-2/TRBV6-3	ASSSRPGTSVSGGTEAF
TRBV12-3/TRBV12-4	ASSLGREDNEQF
TRBV29-1	SVGGGQGAEEQY
TRBV11-3	ASSLDFTRPGSEAF
TRBV29-1	SAAGTSDYTDTQY
TRBV20-1	SARDVTSGSSYNEQF
TRBV20-1	SARAGTLSKNIQY